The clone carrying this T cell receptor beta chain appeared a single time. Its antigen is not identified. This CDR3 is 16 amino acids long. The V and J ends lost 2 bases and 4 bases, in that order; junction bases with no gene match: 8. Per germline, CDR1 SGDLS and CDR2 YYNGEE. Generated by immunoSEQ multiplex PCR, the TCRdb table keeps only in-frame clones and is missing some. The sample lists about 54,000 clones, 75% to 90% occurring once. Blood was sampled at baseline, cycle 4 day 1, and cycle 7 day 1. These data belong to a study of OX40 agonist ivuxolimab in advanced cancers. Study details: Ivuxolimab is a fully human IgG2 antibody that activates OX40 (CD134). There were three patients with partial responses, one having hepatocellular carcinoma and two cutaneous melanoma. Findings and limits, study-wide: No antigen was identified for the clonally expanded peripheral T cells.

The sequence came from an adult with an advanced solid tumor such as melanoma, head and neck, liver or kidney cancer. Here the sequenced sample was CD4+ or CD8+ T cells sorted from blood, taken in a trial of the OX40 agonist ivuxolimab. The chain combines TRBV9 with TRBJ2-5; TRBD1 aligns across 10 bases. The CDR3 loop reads CASSVRDRGLVETQYF. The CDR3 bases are TGTGCCAGCAGCGTTCGGGACAGGGGTTTGGTAGAGACCCAGTACTTC.